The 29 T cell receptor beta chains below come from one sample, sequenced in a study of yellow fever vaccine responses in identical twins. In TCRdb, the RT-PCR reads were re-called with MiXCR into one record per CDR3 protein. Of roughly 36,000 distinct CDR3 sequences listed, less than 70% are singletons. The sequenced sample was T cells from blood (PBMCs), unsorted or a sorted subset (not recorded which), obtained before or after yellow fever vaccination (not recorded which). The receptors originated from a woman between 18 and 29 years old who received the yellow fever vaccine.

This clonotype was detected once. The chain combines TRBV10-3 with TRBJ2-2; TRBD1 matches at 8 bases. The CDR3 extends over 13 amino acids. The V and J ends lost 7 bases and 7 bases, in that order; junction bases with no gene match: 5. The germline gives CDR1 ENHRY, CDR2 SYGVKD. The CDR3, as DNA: TGTGCCATCACCAGGGGGCTGGACGGGGAGCTGTTTTTT. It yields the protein CAITRGLDGELFF.

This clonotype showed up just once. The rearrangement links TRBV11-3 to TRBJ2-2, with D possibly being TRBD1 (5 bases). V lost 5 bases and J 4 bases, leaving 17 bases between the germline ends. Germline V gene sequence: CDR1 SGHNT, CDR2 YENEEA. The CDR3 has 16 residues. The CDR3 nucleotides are TGTGCCAGCAGCACGTTACGTCCAGGGATCACCGGGGAGCTGTTTTTT. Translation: CASSTLRPGITGELFF.

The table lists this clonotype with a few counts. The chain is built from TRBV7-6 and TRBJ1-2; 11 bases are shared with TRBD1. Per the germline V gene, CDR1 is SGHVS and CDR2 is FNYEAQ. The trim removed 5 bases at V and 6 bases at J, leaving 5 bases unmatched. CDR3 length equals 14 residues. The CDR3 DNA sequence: TGTGCCAGCAGCCCTTGGACAGGGGGCGATGGCTACACCTTC. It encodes CASSPWTGGDGYTF.

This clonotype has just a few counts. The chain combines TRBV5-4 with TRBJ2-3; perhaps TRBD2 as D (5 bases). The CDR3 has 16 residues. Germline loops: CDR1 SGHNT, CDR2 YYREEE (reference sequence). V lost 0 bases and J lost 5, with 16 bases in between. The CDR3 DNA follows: TGTGCCAGCAGCTTGGACAGCGGATTAGGTGGAGATACGCAGTATTTT. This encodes CASSLDSGLGGDTQYF.

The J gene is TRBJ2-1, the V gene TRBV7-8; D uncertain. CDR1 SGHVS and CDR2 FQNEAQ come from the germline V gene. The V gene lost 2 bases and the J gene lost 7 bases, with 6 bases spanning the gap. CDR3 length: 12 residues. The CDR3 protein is CASSLTGNEQFF. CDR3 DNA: TGTGCCAGCAGCTTAACGGGTAATGAGCAGTTCTTC.

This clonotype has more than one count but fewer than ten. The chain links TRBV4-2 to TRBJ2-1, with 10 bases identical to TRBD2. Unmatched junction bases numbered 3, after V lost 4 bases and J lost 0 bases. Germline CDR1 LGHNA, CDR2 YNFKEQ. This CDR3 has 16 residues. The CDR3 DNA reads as TGTGCCAGCAGCCCGAGGACTAGCGGCTCCTACAATGAGCAGTTCTTC. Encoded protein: CASSPRTSGSYNEQFF.

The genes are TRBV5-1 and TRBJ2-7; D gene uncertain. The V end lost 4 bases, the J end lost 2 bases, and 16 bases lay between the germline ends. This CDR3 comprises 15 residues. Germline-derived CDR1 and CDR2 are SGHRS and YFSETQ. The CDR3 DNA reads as TGCGCCAGCAGCCCCAGAGGTGGCGGCACCTACGAGCAGTACTTC. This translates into CASSPRGGGTYEQYF. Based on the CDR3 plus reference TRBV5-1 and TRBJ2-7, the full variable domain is KAGVTQTPRYLIKTRGQQVTLSCSPISGHRSVSWYQQTPGQGLQFLFEYFSETQRNKGNFPGRFSGRQFSNSRSEMNVSTLELGDSALYLCASSPRGGGTYEQYFGPGTRLTVT.

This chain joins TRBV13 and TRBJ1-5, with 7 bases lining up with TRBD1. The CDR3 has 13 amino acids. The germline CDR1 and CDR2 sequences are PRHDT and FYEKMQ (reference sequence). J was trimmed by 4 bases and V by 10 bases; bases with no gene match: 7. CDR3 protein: CATRDSLNQPQHF. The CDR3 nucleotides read TGTGCCACCCGGGACAGCCTTAATCAGCCCCAGCATTTT.

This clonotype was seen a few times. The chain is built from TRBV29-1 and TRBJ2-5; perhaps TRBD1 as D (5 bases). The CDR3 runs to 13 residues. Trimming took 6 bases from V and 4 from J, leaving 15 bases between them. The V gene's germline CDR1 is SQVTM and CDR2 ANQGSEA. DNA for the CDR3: TGCAGCGTCCCAATAGGGGCGCGAGAGACCCAGTACTTC. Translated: CSVPIGARETQYF.

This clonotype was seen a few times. This CDR3 reads CASSSDPFGTPYEQYF. The CDR3 DNA is TGTGCCAGCAGCTCCGACCCTTTCGGGACCCCCTACGAGCAGTACTTC. V gene TRBV13 combines with J gene TRBJ2-7, with D perhaps matching TRBD1 or TRBD2 (5 bases each). The CDR3 length is 16 residues. The V end lost 4 bases, the J end lost 2 bases, and 18 bases lay between the germline ends. Germline CDR1 and CDR2: PRHDT and FYEKMQ (reference sequence).

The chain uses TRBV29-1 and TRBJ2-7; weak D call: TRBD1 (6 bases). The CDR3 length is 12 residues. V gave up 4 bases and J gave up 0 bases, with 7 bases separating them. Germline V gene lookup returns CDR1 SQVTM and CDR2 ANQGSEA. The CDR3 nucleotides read TGCAGCGTTGGACAGGACTCCTACGAGCAGTACTTC. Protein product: CSVGQDSYEQYF.

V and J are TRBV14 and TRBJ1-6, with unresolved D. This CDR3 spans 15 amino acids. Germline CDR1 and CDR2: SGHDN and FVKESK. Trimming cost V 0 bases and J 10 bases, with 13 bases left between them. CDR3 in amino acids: CASSQDVGSRSPLHF. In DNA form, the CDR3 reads TGTGCCAGCAGCCAAGATGTCGGGTCAAGGTCACCCCTCCACTTT.

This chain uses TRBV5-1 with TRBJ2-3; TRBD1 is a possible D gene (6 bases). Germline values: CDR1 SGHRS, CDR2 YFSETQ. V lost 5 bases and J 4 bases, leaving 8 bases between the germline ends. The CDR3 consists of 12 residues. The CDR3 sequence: CASRTGSDTQYF. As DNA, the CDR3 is TGCGCCAGCAGGACAGGTTCAGATACGCAGTATTTT.

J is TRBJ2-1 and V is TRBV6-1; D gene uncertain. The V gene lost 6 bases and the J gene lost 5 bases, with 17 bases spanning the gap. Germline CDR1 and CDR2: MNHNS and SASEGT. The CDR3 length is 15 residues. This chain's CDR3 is CASRDFLRVDNEQFF. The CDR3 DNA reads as TGTGCCAGCAGGGATTTCCTCCGCGTGGACAATGAGCAGTTCTTC.

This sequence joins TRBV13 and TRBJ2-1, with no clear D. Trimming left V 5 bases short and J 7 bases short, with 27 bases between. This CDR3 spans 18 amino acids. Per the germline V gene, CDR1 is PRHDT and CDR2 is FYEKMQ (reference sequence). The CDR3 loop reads CASSKKHPGSPRGNEQFF. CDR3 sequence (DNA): TGTGCCAGCAGCAAGAAACACCCTGGCTCCCCTCGAGGTAATGAGCAGTTCTTC.

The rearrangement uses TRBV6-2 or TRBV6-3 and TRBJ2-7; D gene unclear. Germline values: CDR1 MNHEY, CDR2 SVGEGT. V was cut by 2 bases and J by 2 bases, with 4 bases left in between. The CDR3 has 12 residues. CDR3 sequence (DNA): TGTGCCAGCAGTTACCCCCCCTACGAGCAGTACGTC. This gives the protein CASSYPPYEQYV.

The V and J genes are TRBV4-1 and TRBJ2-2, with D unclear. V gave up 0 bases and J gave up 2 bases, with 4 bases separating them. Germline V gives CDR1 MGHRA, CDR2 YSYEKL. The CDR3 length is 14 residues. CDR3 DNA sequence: TGCGCCAGCAGCCAAGATTTTAACACCGGGGAGCTGTTTTTT. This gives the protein CASSQDFNTGELFF.

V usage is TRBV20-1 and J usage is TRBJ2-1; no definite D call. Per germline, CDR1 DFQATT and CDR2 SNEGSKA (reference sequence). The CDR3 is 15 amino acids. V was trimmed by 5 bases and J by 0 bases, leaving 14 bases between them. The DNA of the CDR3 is TGCAGTGCTCGTTCTAGTGCTAGCTCCTACAATGAGCAGTTCTTC. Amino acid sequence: CSARSSASSYNEQFF.

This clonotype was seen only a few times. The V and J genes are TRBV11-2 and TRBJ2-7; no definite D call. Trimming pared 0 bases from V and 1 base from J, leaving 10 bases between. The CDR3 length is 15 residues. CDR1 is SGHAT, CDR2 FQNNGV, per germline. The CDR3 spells CASSLDGRMSYEQYV. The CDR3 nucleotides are TGTGCCAGCAGCTTAGACGGACGGATGTCCTACGAGCAGTACGTC.

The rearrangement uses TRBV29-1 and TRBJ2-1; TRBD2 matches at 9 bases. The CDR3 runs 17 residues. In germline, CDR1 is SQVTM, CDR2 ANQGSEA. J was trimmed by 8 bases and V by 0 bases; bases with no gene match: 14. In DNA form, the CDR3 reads TGCAGCGTTGAAGATCGGGGACTAGCCCGCTCGGTCTATGAGCAGTTCTTC. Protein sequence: CSVEDRGLARSVYEQFF.

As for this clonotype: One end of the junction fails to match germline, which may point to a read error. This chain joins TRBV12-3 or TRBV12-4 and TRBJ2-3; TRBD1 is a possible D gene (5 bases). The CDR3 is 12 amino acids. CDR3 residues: CASSLGADTQYF. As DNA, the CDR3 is TGTGCCAGCAGCTTAGGGGCTGATACGCAGTATTTT.

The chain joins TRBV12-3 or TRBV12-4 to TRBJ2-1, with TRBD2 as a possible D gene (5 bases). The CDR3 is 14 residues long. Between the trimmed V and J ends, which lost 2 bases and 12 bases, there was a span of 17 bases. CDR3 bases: TGTGCCAGCAGTTTACCTCCCCTAGTGGCGGGGCAGTTCTTC. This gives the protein CASSLPPLVAGQFF.

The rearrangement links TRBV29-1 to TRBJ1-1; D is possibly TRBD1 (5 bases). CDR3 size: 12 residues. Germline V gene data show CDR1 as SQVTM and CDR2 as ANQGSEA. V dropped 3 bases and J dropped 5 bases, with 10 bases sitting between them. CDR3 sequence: CSVEGGVTEAFF. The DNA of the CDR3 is TGCAGCGTTGAGGGAGGGGTTACTGAAGCTTTCTTT.

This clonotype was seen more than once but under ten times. This chain's CDR3 is CSVGRVGAPYEQYF. As DNA, the CDR3 is TGCAGCGTGGGCCGGGTCGGGGCCCCCTACGAGCAGTACTTC. This chain joins TRBV29-1 and TRBJ2-7; D possibly matches TRBD1 or TRBD2 (5 bases each). The CDR3 length is 14 residues. Per the germline V gene, CDR1 is SQVTM and CDR2 is ANQGSEA. The ends were cut back, 6 bases at V and 2 bases at J, with 17 bases in the middle.

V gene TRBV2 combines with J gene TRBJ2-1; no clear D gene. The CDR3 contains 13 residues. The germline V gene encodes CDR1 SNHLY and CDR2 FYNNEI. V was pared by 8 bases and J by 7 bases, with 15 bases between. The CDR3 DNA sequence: TGTGCCAGCTCTGACTCTTATTTGAATGAGCAGTTCTTC. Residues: CASSDSYLNEQFF.

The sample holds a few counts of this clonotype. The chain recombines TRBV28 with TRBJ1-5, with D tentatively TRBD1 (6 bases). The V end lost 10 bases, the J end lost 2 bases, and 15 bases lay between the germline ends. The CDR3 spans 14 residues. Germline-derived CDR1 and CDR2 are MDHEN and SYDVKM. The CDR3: CATTGPRGNQPQHF. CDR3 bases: TGTGCCACCACAGGGCCCAGGGGCAATCAGCCCCAGCATTTT.

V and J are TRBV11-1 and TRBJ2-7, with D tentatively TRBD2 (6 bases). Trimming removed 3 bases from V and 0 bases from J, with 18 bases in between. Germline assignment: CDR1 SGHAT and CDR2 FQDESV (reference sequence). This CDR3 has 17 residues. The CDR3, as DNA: TGTGCCAGCAGCTTGGGGGGAGCGGACCTCTACTCCTACGAGCAGTACTTC. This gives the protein CASSLGGADLYSYEQYF.

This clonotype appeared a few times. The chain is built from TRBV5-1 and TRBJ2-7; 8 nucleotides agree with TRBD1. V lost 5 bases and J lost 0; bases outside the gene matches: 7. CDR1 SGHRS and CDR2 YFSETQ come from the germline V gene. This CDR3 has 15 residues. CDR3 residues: CASRNEQGDSYEQYF. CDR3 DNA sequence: TGCGCCAGCAGAAACGAACAGGGGGACTCCTACGAGCAGTACTTC.

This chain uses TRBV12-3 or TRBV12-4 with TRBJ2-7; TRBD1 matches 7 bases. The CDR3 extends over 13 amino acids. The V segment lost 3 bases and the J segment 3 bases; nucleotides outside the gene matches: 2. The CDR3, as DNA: TGTGCCAGCAGTTTGGGACAGAGCTACGAGCAGTACGTC. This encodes CASSLGQSYEQYV.